This T cell receptor beta chain was captured by sequencing in a study of cytomegalovirus exposure and HLA in healthy donors (dated by TCRdb to 2016 to 2017). At the level of the whole study: In an earlier analysis of 450 to 750 of the donors, approximately 260 Gb of sequence data and approximately 100 million unique TCR beta sequences from about 180 million T cells were reported. Among the approximately 400 genotyped donors, roughly 80% belonged to the genetic ancestry cluster associated with self-reported Caucasian donors. Because of strong linkage in the cohort, roughly five DR-DQ haplotypes were treated as single units for association and clustering. In the later analysis, no new phenotypic data were used to find candidate immune exposures; instead, reliance was placed on TCR beta sequences and their occurrence across donors. All discovery cohort repertoires had been generated on a single sequencing platform. The study profiled the T cell repertoires of 666 subjects by immunosequencing and related them to cytomegalovirus serostatus. To decide whether each TCR beta V gene segment behaved as functional or pseudogenic, an earlier analysis of several hundred of the donors relied on high-throughput TCR beta sequencing. A later analysis re-examined previously published TCR beta repertoires from more than 550 donors and added high-resolution HLA genotyping to investigate patterns of TCR occurrence. Along with the approximately 700-subject first cohort, a separate validation cohort of around 120 different subjects was used. In a later genetic analysis, genome-wide SNP genotypes for about 60% of the 666 donors were used, and that subset was treated as a discovery cohort. Typing coverage differed by locus: A, B, C, DRB1 and DQB1 were typed in roughly 620-630 donors, DQA1 in about 500, DPA1 in approximately 600, and DPB1 in roughly 470. High-throughput TCR immunosequencing, statistical association of individual TCRs with disease status, and machine learning were combined to predict cytomegalovirus infection status. An early release covering just under 650 HLA-typed donors comprised approximately 290 gigabases of sequencing data and around 80 million unique TCR sequences. HLA typing included class I and class II loci at four-digit resolution. Across some 400 genotyped donors of the cohort, an average of roughly 230,000 unique TCR beta nucleotide sequences per donor were sequenced, and approximately 17% of those sequences were non-productive. Donor age, sex, ethnicity and CMV serostatus were collected together with the repertoire data. The aim of the study was to test whether cataloging public T cell receptors could identify signatures of past pathogen exposure.

To note about this clone: The antigen this receptor binds is unknown. Base qualities were left out, and no much larger clone turns up one base away.

Libraries were prepared through the immunoSEQ multiplex PCR assay. For the multiplex PCR, a mixture combining 60 forward primers for TCR Vbeta segments and 13 reverse primers for TCR Jbeta segments was used. Amplification of the CDR3 region of rearranged TCR beta genes was performed with a multiplex PCR assay on genomic DNA. The Illumina HiSeq System was used to sequence the amplified TCR beta libraries as 87-base-pair reads. Per the authors' processing: In a later analysis, tens of millions of unique TCR beta chains were counted across the 650 to 700 repertoires, and around 10 million of these chains were shared by at least two donors. Raw reads were error-corrected and collapsed into unique sequences with a nearest-neighbor algorithm that merged closely related sequences to remove PCR and sequencing errors. To assign V, D and J gene segments, CDR3 sequences were aligned to IMGT reference sequences. For a sequence to be retained, at least a six-nucleotide match to both a V gene segment and a J gene segment was required. A rearrangement was called productive if the CDR3 had no stop codons and remained in frame with V and J, and every other rearrangement was called non-productive. CDR3 was defined according to IMGT convention as the region running from the second conserved V-encoded cysteine to the conserved J-encoded phenylalanine. Sequences without an unambiguous match to a single V gene segment were excluded from the earlier analysis of 587 of the donors. In an earlier analysis of several hundred of the donors, V segments were called functional above 56.7% productive rearrangements and were called segregating when the between-donor standard deviation exceeded 5%. A statistical classification framework was built for diagnosing cytomegalovirus status from the catalog of TCR beta chain sequences. V and J gene assignment, in a later analysis, came from comparing TCR nucleotide sequences with IMGT/GENE-DB human TR gene sequences. The TCRdist pipeline was used in a later analysis to assign CDR3 sequences and most-parsimonious VDJ recombination scenarios. A later analysis defined each TCR beta chain by its CDR3 amino acid sequence plus V-gene family, and excluded reads lacking a unique V-gene family. To address suspected cross-contamination and a sequencing artifact, a later analysis removed approximately 600 highly shared, low-generation-probability nucleotide sequences. A later analysis calculated a clonal expansion index for each public chain from normalized within-repertoire ranks of inferred template counts. A later analysis computed generation probabilities with a VDJ recombination model fitted to out-of-frame rearrangements, and checked the results against IGoR. A later analysis scored TCR-TCR, TCR-HLA and TCR-CMV co-occurrence with hypergeometric tests, applying a repertoire-size bias correction to TCR pairs. A later analysis estimated false discovery rates by permuting HLA or CMV assignments 20 times. In a later analysis, co-occurring TCRs were grouped with DBSCAN, and TCRdist sequence similarity was added when clustering was performed within HLA-allele-positive subsets. Repertoires with fewer than 30,000 or more than 120,000 public chains were left out of co-occurrence clustering, as were several repertoires with anomalous nucleotide sharing. Not all clones reach the TCRdb copy of this immuneACCESS table, which keeps in-frame sequences only. Checked studies attribute under half of the gap to unresolved V genes and leave the rest unexplained. D and trimming come from the DNA, and the V and J calls and clone size come from that table. Within this sample are roughly 120,000 clones, with roughly 76% of them counted one time only. The ten largest clones capture 16% of the sample.

Spanning cysteine to phenylalanine, the CDR3 consists of 13 amino acids. Only the CDR3 DNA stays, 39 bases, in frame from base 1. The germline V gene (reference sequence) specifies MNHNY as CDR1 and SVGAGI as CDR2. The junction shows trimming of 8 bases on V and 5 bases on J, plus 15 bases between the germline ends. The paper as a whole reports these results and caveats: While some public TCRs were present in many individuals, most TCR sequences turned up only very rarely across donors. The sequencing pipeline was judged likely to have produced a cluster of highly shared sequence variants as a technical artifact. Immune exposure information for the cohort was limited to CMV serostatus. According to a later analysis, most CMV-associated TCR beta chains appeared to be HLA-restricted, and the HLA associations seemed to be driven largely by CMV exposure. In a later analysis, some 18,000 TCR beta sequences were associated with specific HLA alleles at a false discovery rate of 0.05. A further reported finding was that TCR beta sequences accurately predicted the HLA-A and HLA-B alleles for most subjects in the first cohort. Strong co-occurrence of HLA alleles, especially DR and DQ, made assigning TCR associations to individual alleles difficult. The study listed 164 TCR beta chains as associated with cytomegalovirus. In this cohort, only TCR beta chains were sequenced, and detectable features were limited by the absence of alpha or paired-chain data. Because the 87-base-pair reads could not distinguish some IMGT-functional V segments, including TRBV6-2 and TRBV6-3, those segments were excluded. The presence/absence analyses assumed that sequencing depth was roughly uniform across donors, and that assumption may not be true. Because some donors lacked HLA typing at each locus, the association tests relied only on the typed subset. A later genetic analysis associated a missense DCLRE1C variant with V-gene and J-gene trimming of TCR beta chains, and an independent cohort replicated the association. Compared with the approximately 600-donor mean, donors in an Asian-associated ancestry cluster had fewer N-insertions in productive TCRs, according to a later genetic analysis. In vitro tests confirmed that a few of the cytomegalovirus-associated TCR beta chains recognize cytomegalovirus antigens. The earlier analysis of nearly 600 of the donors excluded 15 to 20 rarely observed V segments, including chromosome 9 orphons, because counts were too low. The classifier was reported to diagnose cytomegalovirus status with high specificity and sensitivity in both the original and validation cohorts. In a later analysis, HLA-associated TCR beta chains were found to be more clonally expanded and to have lower generation probabilities than equally common non-associated chains. In a later analysis, the rate of TCR association differed among HLA loci, with DRB1 alleles having the most associated TCRs and HLA-C alleles having the fewest. Linkage disequilibrium might explain the correlated functional status among segregating V segments, but an unknown experimental factor could not be ruled out. An earlier analysis of approximately 540 of the donors showed that most TCR beta V segments appeared in productive rearrangements either about 87% or about 30% of the time, which broadly matched IMGT annotations. According to the authors, the approach could potentially be generalized to other disease states and immunological phenotypes. A later analysis reported that several top co-occurrence clusters appeared linked to parvovirus B19, influenza, CMV and Epstein-Barr virus.

The cohort comprised fewer than 750 healthy bone marrow donors. At the time of sampling, all cohort members were nominally healthy, though unrecorded immune exposures were likely present. The donor tested CMV seropositive and was one of the 289 seropositive cohort members. A peripheral blood sample was collected from each donor, and TCR beta sequencing was performed on peripheral blood mononuclear cells. The Qiagen DNeasy Blood Extraction Kit was used to extract genomic DNA from the blood cell samples. Recombination linked TRBV6-6 to TRBJ1-1; the D region possibly corresponds to TRBD1 (5 bases align). This sequence was found in a man aged 45-65 years in good health and CMV-seropositive. Sequences were obtained from PBMCs. This receptor carries the CDR3 CASGTGVGTEAFF. The DNA sequence reads TGTGCCAGCGGTACGGGGGTCGGAACTGAAGCTTTCTTT.